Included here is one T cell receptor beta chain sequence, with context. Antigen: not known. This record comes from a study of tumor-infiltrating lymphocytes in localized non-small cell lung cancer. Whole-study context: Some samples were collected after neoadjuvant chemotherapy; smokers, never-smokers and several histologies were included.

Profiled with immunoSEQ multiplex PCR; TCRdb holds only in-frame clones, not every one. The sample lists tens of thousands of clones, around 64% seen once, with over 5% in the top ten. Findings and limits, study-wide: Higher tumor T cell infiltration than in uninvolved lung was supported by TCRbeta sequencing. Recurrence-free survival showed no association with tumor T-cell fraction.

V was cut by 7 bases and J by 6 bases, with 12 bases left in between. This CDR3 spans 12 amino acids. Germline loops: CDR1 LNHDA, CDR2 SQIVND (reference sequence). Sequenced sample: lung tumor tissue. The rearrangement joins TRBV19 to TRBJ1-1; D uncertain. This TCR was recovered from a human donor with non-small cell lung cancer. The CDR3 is CASTTRWPEAFF. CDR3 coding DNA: TGTGCCAGTACCACCCGGTGGCCTGAAGCTTTCTTT.